In its sample, the clone carrying this TCR beta chain was seen a few times. The TCR beta library used iRepertoire HTBI primers with Arm-PCR amplification of CDR3. TCRdb recomputed calls from the multiplex PCR reads with MiXCR, one row per CDR3 protein. Altogether over 450,000 distinct CDR3 sequences are present, 20% to 25% being singletons, with the ten largest covering around 7%. V lost 5 bases and J lost 0, with 16 bases in between. The length of the CDR3 is 16 residues. Time point defined: persistent/refractory GD, antithyroid drugs over 5 years with positive TRAb. RNA extracted from PBMCs served as the sequencing template. The data were taken from a study of regulatory T cells in long-lasting Graves disease.

This clonotype was obtained from a female donor with Graves disease. The chain carries TRBV12-3 or TRBV12-4 and TRBJ1-1, with D unclear. Sequencing used peripheral blood mononuclear cells (PBMCs), obtained when the disease was refractory, from a patient treated with antithyroid drugs. CDR3 bases: TGTGCCAGCAGTCTCCAATCATGGACGGTGAACACTGAAGCTTTCTTT. As protein: CASSLQSWTVNTEAFF.